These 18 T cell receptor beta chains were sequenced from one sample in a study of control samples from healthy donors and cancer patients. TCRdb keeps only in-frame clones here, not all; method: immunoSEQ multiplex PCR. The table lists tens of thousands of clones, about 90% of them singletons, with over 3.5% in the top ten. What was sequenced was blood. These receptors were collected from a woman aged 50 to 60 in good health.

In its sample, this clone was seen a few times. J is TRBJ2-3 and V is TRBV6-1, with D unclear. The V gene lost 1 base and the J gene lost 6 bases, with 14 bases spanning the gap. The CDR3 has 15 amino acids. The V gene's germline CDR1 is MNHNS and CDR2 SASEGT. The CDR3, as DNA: TGTGCCAGCAGTGAAGGGATAGCACAACGGGATACGCAGTATTTT. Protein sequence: CASSEGIAQRDTQYF.

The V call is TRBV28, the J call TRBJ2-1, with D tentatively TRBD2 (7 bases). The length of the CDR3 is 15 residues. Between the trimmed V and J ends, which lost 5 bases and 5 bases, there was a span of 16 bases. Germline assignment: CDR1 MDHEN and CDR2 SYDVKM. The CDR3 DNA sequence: TGTGCCAGCAGTGAGATAGGGGGAGGGGACAATGAGCAGTTCTTC. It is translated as CASSEIGGGDNEQFF.

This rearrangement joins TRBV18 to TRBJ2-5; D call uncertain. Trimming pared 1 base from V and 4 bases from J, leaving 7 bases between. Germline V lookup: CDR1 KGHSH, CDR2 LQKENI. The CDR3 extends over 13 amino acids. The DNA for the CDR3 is TGTGCCAGCTCACCACGGGATATAGAGACCCAGTACTTC. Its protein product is CASSPRDIETQYF.

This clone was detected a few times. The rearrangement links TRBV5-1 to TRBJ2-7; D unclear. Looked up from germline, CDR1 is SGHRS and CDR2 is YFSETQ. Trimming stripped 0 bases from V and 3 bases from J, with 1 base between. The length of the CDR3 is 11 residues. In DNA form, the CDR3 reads TGCGCCAGCAGCTTGGACTACGAGCAGTACTTC. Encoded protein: CASSLDYEQYF.

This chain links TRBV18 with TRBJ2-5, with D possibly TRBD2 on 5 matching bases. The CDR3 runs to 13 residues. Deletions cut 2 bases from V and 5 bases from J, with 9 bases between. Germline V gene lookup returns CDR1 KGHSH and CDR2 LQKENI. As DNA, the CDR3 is TGTGCCAGCTCACCAGAGGGTCCCGAGACCCAGTACTTC. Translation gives CASSPEGPETQYF.

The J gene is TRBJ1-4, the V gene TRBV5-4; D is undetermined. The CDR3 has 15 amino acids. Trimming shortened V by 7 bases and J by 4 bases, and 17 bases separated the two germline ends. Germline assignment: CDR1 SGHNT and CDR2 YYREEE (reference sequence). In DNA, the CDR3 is TGTGCCAGCCACAAGGAAGGGAGTAGTAATGAAAAACTGTTTTTT. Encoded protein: CASHKEGSSNEKLFF.

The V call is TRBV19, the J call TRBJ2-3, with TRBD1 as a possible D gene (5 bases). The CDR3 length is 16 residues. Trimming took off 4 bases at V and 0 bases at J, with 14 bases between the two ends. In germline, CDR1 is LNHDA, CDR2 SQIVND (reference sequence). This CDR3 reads CASSTLQGLSTDTQYF. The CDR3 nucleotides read TGTGCCAGTAGTACCCTCCAGGGTCTTAGCACAGATACGCAGTATTTT.

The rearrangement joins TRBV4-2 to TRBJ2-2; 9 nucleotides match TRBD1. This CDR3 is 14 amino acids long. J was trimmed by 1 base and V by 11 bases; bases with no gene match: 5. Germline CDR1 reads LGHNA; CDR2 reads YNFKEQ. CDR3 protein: CAAGTGMNTGELFF. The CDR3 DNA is TGTGCCGCCGGGACAGGGATGAACACCGGGGAGCTGTTTTTT.

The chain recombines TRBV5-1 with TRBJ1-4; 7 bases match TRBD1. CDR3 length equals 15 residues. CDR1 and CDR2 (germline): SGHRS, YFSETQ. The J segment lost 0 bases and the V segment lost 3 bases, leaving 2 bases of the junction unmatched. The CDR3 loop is CASSSGQATNEKLFF. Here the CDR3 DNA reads TGCGCCAGCAGCTCTGGACAGGCAACTAATGAAAAACTGTTTTTT.

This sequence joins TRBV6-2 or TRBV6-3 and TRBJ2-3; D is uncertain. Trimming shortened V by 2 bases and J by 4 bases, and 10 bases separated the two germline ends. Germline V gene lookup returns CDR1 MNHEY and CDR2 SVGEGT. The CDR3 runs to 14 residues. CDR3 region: CASSYGASADTQYF. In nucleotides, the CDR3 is TGTGCCAGCAGTTACGGAGCCAGCGCAGATACGCAGTATTTT.

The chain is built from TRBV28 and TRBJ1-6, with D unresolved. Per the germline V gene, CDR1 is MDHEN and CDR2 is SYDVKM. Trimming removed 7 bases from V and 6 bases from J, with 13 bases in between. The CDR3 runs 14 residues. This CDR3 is CASTADWGNSPLHF. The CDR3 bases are TGTGCCAGCACCGCGGATTGGGGTAATTCACCCCTCCACTTT.

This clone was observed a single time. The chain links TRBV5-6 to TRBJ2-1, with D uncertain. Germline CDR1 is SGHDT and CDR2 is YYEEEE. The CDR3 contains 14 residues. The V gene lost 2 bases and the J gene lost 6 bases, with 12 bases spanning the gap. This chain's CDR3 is CASSFRSFGNEQFF. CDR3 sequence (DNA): TGTGCCAGCAGCTTTCGGAGTTTCGGCAATGAGCAGTTCTTC.

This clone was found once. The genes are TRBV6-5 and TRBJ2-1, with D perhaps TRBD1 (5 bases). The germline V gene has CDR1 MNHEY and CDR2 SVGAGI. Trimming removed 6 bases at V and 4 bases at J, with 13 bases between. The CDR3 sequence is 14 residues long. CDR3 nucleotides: TGTGCCAGCAGGGCAGCAGGGCAGTACAATGAGCAGTTCTTC. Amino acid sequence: CASRAAGQYNEQFF.

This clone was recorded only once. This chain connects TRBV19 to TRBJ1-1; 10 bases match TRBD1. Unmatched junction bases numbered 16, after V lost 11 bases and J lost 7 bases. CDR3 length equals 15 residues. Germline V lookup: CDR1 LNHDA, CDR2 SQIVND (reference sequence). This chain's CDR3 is CAAQDEGTGAFEAFF. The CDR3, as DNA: TGTGCCGCCCAGGACGAGGGGACAGGGGCCTTTGAAGCTTTCTTT. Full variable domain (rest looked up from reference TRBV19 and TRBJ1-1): DGGITQSPKYLFRKEGQNVTLSCEQNLNHDAMYWYRQDPGQGLRLIYYSQIVNDFQKGDIAEGYSVSREKKESFPLTVTSAQKNPTAFYLCAAQDEGTGAFEAFFGQGTRLTVV.

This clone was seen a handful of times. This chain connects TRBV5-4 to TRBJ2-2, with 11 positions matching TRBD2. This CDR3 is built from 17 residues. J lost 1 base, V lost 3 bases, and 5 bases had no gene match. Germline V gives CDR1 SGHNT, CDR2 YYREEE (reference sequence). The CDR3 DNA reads TGTGCCAGCAGCTACGGACTAGCGGGCCGGAACACCGGGGAGCTGTTTTTT. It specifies CASSYGLAGRNTGELFF.

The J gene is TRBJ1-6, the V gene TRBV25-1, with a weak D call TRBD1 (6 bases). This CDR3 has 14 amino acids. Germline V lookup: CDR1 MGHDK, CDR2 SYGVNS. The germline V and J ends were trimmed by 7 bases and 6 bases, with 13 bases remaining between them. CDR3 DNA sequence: TGTGCCAGCAACCAACAGGGCTTTAATTCACCCCTCCACTTT. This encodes CASNQQGFNSPLHF.

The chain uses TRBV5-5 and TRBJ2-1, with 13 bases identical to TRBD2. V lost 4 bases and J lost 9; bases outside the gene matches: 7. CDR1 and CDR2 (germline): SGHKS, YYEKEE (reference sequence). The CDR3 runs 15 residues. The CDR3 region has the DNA TGTGCCAGCAGCCCCGGACTAGCGGGAGTCCTTGAGCAGTTCTTC. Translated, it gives CASSPGLAGVLEQFF. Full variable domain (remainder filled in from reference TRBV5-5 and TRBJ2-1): DAGVTQSPTHLIKTRGQQVTLRCSPISGHKSVSWYQQVLGQGPQFIFQYYEKEERGRGNFPDRFSARQFPNYSSELNVNALLLGDSALYLCASSPGLAGVLEQFFGPGTRLTVL.

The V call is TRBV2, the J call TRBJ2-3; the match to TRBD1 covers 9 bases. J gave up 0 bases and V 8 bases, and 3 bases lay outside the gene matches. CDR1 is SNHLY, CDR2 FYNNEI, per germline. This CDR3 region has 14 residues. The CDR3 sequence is CASLGTGSTDTQYF. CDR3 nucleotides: TGTGCCAGCCTCGGGACAGGGAGCACAGATACGCAGTATTTT. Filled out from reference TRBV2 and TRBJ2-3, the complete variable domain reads EPEVTQTPSHQVTQMGQEVILRCVPISNHLYFYWYRQILGQKVEFLVSFYNNEISEKSEIFDDQFSVERPDGSNFTLKIRSTKLEDSAMYFCASLGTGSTDTQYFGPGTRLTVL.